This T cell receptor beta chain appears in the sequencing data of a study of blood T cell repertoires in COVID-19. Study information: Whether acute or convalescent, the COVID-19 samples came from the United States, Italy and Spain.

Original processing methods: Amplified reference gene primers provided the basis for estimating nucleated cell counts. Repertoires were generated with immunoSEQ multiplex PCR, while TCRdb's copy carries only in-frame clones and drops some. V, J and clone size were drawn from that table, and D and trimming were deduced from the DNA. This sample has about 120,000 clones, with 88% found just once. The CDR3 runs 14 residues. The V and J ends lost 5 bases and 0 bases respectively, with 10 bases between them. CDR1 is PRHDT and CDR2 is FYEKMQ in the germline V gene (reference sequence). The receptor was isolated from a man aged 45-60 years with acute or convalescent COVID-19. This chain uses TRBV13 with TRBJ1-1; the D is unclear. Material for sequencing was peripheral blood. The CDR3 loop is CASSQQTLNTEAFF. The CDR3 nucleotides are TGTGCCAGCAGCCAACAAACCCTGAACACTGAAGCTTTCTTT.